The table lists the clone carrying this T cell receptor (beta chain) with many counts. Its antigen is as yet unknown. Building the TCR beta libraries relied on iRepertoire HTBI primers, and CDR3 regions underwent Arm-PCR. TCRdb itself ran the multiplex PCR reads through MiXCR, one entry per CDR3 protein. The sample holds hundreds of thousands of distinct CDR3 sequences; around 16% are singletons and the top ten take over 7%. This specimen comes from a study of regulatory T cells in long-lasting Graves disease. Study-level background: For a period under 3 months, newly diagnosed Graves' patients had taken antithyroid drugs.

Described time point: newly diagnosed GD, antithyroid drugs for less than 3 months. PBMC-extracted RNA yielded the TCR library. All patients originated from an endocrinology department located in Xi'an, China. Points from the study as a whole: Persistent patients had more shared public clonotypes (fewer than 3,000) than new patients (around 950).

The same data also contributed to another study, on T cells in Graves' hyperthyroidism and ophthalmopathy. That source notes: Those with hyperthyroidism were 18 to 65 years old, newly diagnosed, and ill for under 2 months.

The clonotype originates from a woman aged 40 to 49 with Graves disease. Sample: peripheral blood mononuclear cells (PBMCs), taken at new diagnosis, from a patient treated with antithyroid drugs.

This CDR3 reads CASSGDYYEQYF. In DNA form, the CDR3 reads TGCGCCAGCAGCGGAGACTACTACGAGCAGTACTTC. The rearrangement joins TRBV5-1 to TRBJ2-7; D perhaps matches TRBD2 (5 bases). V was clipped by 4 bases and J by 3 bases, with 8 bases between them. This CDR3 contains 12 residues. Germline CDR1 SGHRS, CDR2 YFSETQ.